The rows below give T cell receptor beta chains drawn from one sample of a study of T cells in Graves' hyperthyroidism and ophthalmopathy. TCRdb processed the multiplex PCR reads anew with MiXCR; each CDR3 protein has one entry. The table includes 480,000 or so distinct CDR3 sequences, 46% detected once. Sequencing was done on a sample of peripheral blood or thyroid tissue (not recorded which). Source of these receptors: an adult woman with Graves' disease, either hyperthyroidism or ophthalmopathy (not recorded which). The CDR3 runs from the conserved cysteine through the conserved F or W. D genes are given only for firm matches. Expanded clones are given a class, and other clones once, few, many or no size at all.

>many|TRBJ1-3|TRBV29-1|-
CSASAPAGNTIYF
TGCAGCGCCTCGGCCCCAGCTGGAAACACCATATATTTT
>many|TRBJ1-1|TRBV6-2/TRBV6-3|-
CASSQGSEAFF
TGTGCCAGCAGCCAAGGGTCTGAAGCTTTCTTT
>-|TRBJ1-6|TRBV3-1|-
CASRHYDTTLHF
TGTGCCAGCAGACACTACGACACTACCCTCCACTTT
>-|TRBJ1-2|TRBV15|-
CATSRAPDRGYTF
TGTGCCACCAGCAGAGCCCCCGACAGGGGCTACACCTTC
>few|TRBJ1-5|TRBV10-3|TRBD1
CAISDGQGAGQPQHF
TGTGCCATCAGTGACGGACAGGGGGCAGGTCAGCCCCAGCATTTT
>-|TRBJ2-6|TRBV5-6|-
CASSLVQAITF
TGTGCCAGCAGCTTGGTTCAGGCTATCACTTTC
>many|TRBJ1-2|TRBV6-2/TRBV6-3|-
CASSTEGYGYTF
TGTGCCAGCAGTACAGAGGGGTATGGCTACACCTTC
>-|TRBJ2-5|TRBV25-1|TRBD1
CASTRTGQETQYF
TGTGCCAGCACCCGGACAGGGCAAGAGACCCAGTACTTC
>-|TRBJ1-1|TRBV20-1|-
CSARGQNRNTEAFF
TGCAGTGCTAGAGGCCAAAACAGGAACACTGAAGCTTTCTTT
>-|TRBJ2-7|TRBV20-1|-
CSARDGGTQLAEQYF
TGCAGTGCTAGAGACGGAGGGACTCAGCTTGCCGAGCAGTACTTC
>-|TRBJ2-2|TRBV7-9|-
CASSRWRTGELFF
TGTGCCAGCAGCCGTTGGCGCACCGGGGAGCTGTTTTTT
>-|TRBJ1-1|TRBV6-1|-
CAATRGGLNTEAFF
TGTGCCGCAACACGTGGGGGGCTCAACACTGAAGCTTTCTTT
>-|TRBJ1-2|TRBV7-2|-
CASSPGWTVNYGYTF
TGTGCCAGCAGCCCCGGGTGGACGGTGAACTATGGCTACACCTTC
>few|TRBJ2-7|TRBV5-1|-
CASSLAQGQLYEQYF
TGCGCCAGCAGCTTGGCCCAGGGACAATTATACGAGCAGTACTTC
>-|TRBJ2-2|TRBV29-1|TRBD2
CSVASSGKDTGELFF
TGCAGCGTTGCCAGTAGCGGGAAGGACACCGGGGAGCTGTTTTTT
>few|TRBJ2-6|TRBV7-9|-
CASSSLGANVLTF
TGTGCCAGCAGCTCCCTAGGGGCCAACGTCCTGACTTTC
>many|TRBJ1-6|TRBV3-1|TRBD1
CASRDTWTGASPLHF
TGTGCCAGCAGAGATACTTGGACAGGGGCATCACCCCTCCACTTT
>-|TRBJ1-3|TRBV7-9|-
CASSPTDTIYF
TGTGCCAGCAGCCCGACGGACACCATATATTTT
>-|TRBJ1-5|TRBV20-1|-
CSARLPREGPQHF
TGCAGTGCTAGGCTTCCACGGGAAGGGCCCCAGCATTTT
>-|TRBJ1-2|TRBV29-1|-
CSVVQDNYGYTF
TGCAGCGTTGTACAGGATAACTATGGCTACACCTTC
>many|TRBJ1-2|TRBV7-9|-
CASSFVAALGGYTF
TGTGCCAGCAGCTTTGTTGCCGCCCTTGGAGGCTACACCTTC
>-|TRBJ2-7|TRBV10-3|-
CAINPGSGGGAYEQYF
TGTGCCATCAACCCGGGAAGCGGCGGGGGCGCCTACGAGCAGTACTTC
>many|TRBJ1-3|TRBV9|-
CASSPSPGNTIYF
TGTGCCAGCAGCCCGTCCCCTGGAAACACCATATATTTT
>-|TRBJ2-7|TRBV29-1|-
CSVSSANPYSYEQYF
TGCAGCGTCTCATCGGCGAACCCATACTCCTACGAGCAGTACTTC
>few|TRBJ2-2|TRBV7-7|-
CASRPTSTGELFF
TGTGCTAGCAGGCCGACTAGCACCGGGGAGCTGTTTTTT
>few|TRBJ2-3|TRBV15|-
CATSRDRELTDTQYF
TGTGCCACCAGCAGAGACCGGGAATTGACAGATACGCAGTATTTT
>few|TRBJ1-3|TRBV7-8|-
CASSLRGEAGNTIYF
TGTGCCAGCAGCTTAAGAGGGGAAGCTGGAAACACCATATATTTT
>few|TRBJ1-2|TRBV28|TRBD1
CASNRQGISYGYTF
TGTGCCAGCAACCGACAGGGGATCAGCTATGGCTACACCTTC
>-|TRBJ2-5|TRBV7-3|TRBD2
CASTKAGGPQYF
TGTGCCAGCACTAAGGCGGGAGGCCCCCAGTACTTC
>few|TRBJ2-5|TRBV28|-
CASSLSPPETQYF
TGTGCCAGCAGCCTCTCCCCCCCGGAGACCCAGTACTTC
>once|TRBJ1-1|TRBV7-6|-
CASGVGGNTEAFF
TGTGCCAGCGGAGTGGGGGGAAACACTGAAGCTTTCTTT